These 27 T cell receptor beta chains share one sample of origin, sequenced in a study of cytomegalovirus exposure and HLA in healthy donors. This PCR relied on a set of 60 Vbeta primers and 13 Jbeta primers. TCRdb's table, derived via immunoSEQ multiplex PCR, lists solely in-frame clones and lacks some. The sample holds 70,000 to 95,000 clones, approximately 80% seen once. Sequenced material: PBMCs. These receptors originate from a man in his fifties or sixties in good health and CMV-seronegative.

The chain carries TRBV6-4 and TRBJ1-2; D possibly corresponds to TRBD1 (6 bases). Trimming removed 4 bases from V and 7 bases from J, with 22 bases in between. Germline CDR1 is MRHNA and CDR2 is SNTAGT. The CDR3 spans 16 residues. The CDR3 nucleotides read TGTGCCAGCAGTGGTAAAGGGGGTCAGGGAACTATTGGCTACACCTTC. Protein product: CASSGKGGQGTIGYTF.

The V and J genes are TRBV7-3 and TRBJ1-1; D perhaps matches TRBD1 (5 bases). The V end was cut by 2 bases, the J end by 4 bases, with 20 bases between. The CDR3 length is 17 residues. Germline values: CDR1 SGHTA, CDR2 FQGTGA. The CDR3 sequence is CASSLGVFGGRGTEAFF. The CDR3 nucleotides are TGTGCCAGCAGCTTAGGGGTTTTCGGGGGTAGAGGCACTGAAGCTTTCTTT.

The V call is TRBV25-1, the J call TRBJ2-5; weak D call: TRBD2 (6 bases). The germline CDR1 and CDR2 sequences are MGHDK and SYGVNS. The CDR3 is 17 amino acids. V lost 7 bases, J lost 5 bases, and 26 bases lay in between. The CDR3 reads CASTHGGTSLPRETQYF. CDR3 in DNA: TGTGCCAGCACCCATGGGGGTACTAGCTTGCCCAGGGAGACCCAGTACTTC.

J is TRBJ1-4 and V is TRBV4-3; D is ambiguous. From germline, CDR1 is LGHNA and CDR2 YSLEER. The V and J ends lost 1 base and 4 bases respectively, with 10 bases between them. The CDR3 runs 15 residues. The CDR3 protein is CASSQGGQVNEKLFF. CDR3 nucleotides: TGCGCCAGCAGCCAAGGTGGCCAGGTTAATGAAAAACTGTTTTTT.

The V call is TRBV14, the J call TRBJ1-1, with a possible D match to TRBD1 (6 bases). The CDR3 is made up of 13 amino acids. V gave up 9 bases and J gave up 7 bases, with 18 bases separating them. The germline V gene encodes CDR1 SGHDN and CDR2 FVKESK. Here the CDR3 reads CASGRDILGEAFF. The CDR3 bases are TGTGCCAGTGGCCGGGACATCTTAGGTGAAGCTTTCTTT. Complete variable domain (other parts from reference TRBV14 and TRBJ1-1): EAGVTQFPSHSVIEKGQTVTLRCDPISGHDNLYWYRRVMGKEIKFLLHFVKESKQDESGMPNNRFLAERTGGTYSTLKVQPAELEDSGVYFCASGRDILGEAFFGQGTRLTVV.

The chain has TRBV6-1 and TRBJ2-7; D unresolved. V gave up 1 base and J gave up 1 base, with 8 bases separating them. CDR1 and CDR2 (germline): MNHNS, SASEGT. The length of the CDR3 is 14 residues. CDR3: CASSEDGISYEQYF. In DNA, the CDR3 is TGTGCCAGCAGTGAAGATGGCATATCCTACGAGCAGTACTTC.

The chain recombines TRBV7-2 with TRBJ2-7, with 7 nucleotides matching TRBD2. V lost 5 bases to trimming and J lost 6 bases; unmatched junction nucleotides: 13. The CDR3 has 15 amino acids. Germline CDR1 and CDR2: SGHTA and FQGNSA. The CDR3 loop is CASSAGLGGVVEQYF. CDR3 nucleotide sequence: TGTGCCAGCAGCGCCGGCTTGGGGGGGGTAGTCGAGCAGTACTTC.

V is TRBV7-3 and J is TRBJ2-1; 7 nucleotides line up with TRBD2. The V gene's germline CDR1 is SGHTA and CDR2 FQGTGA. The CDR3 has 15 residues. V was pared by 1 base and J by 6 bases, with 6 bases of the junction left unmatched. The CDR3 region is CASSLSGGFSNEQFF. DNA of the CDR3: TGTGCCAGCAGCTTAAGCGGGGGTTTCTCCAATGAGCAGTTCTTC.

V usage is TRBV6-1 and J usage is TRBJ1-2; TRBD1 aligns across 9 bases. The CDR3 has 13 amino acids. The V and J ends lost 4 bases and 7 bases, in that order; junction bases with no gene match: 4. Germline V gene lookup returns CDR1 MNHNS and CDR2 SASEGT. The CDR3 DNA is TGTGCCAGCAGTGGTACAGGGGGCTCTGGCTACACCTTC. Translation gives CASSGTGGSGYTF.

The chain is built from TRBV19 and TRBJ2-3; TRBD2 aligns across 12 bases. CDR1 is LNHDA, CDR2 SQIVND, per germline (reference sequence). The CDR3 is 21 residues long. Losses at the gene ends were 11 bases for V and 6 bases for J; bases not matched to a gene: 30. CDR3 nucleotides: TGTGCCCCCCGGCACCCAGTAGCCCCCACGACTAGCGGGGGCGCAGGGGATACGCAGTATTTT. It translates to CAPRHPVAPTTSGGAGDTQYF.

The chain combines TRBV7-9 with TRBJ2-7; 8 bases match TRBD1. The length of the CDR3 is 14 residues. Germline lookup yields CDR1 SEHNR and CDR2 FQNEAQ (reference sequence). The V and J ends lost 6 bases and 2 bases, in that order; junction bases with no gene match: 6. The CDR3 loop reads CASSRQGAPYEQYF. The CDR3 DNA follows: TGTGCCAGCAGTCGTCAGGGGGCCCCCTACGAGCAGTACTTC.

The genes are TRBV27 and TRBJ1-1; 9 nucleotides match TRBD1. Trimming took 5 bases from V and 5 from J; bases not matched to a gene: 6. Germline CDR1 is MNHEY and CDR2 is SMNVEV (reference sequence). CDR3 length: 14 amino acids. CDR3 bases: TGTGCCAGCAGTGTGGGGACAGGGATGACTGAAGCTTTCTTT. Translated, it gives CASSVGTGMTEAFF.

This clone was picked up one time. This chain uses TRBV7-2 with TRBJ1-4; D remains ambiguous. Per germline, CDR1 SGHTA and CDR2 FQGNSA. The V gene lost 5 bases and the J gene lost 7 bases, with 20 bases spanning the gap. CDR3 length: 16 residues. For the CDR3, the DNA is TGTGCCAGCAGCCTAAACAGACCCCGTATCGGTGAAAAACTGTTTTTT. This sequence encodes CASSLNRPRIGEKLFF. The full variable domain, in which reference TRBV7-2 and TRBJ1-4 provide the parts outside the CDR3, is GAGVSQSPSNKVTEKGKDVELRCDPISGHTALYWYRQSLGQGLEFLIYFQGNSAPDKSGLPSDRFSAERTGGSVSTLTIQRTQQEDSAVYLCASSLNRPRIGEKLFFGSGTQLSVL.

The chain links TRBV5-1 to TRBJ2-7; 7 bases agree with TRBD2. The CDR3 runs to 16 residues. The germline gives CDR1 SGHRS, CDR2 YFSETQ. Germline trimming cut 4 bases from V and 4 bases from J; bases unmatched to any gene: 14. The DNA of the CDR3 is TGCGCCAGCAGCCCCACGGGGGGACGGACCAGTTACGAGCAGTACTTC. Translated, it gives CASSPTGGRTSYEQYF.

CDR3 sequence: CASSVDVSQAYEQYF. In DNA form, the CDR3 reads TGTGCCAGCAGCGTAGATGTTTCCCAGGCCTACGAGCAGTACTTC. The rearrangement joins TRBV9 to TRBJ2-7; no firm D call. V was clipped by 0 bases and J by 2 bases, with 12 bases between them. The CDR3 is 15 residues long. The germline gives CDR1 SGDLS, CDR2 YYNGEE.

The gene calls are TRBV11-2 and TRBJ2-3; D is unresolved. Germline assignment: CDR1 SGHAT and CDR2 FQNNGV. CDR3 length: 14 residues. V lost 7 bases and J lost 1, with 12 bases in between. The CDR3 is CASTFAGGTDTQYF. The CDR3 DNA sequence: TGTGCCAGCACCTTCGCAGGTGGCACAGATACGCAGTATTTT.

CDR3 sequence: CASSVDRAGEQYF. In DNA, the CDR3 is TGTGCCAGCAGTGTGGACAGGGCAGGCGAGCAGTACTTC. The chain joins TRBV2 to TRBJ2-7, with 8 bases fitting TRBD1. Germline-derived CDR1 and CDR2 are SNHLY and FYNNEI. Losses at the gene ends were 4 bases for V and 6 bases for J; bases not matched to a gene: 5. The CDR3 is made up of 13 amino acids.

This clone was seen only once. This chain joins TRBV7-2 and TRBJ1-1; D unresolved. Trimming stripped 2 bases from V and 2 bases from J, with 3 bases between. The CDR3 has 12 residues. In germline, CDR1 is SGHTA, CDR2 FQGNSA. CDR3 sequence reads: CASSLTNTEAFF. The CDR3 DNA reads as TGTGCCAGCAGCTTAACAAACACTGAAGCTTTCTTT.

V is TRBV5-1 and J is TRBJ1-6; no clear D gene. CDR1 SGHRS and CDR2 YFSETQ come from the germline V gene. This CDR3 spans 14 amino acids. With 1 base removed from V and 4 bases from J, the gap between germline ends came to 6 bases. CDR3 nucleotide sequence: TGCGCCAGCAGCTTGTCAGATTATAATTCACCCCTCCACTTT. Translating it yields CASSLSDYNSPLHF.

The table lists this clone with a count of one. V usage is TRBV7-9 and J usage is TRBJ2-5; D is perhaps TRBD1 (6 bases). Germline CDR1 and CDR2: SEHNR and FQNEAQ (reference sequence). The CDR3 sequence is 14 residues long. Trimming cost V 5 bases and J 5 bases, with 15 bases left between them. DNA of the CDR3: TGTGCCAGCAGCACGTATTCAGGGGCCGAGACCCAGTACTTC. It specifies CASSTYSGAETQYF. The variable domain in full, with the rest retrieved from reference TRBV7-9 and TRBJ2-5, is DTGVSQNPRHKITKRGQNVTFRCDPISEHNRLYWYRQTLGQGPEFLTYFQNEAQLEKSRLLSDRFSAERPKGSFSTLEIQRTEQGDSAMYLCASSTYSGAETQYFGPGTRLLVL.

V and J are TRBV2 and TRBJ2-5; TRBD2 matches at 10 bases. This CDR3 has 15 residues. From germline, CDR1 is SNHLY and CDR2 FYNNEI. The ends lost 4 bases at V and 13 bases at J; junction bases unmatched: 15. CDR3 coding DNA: TGTGCCAGCAGTGGATCTGGCGAGCGGGGGGGCCCGCCGTACTTC. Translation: CASSGSGERGGPPYF.

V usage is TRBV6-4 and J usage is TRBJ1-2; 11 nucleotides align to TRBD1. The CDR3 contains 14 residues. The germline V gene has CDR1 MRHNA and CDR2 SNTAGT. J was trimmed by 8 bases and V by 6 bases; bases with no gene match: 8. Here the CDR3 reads CASSGTGGSGGYTF. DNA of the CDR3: TGTGCCAGCAGCGGGACAGGGGGGTCGGGCGGCTACACCTTC.

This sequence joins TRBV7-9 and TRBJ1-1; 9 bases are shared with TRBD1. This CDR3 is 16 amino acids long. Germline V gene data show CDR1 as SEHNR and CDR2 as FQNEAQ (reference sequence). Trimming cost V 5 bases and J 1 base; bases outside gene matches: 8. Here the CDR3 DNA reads TGTGCCAGCAGCCCGGGGACAGGGAGGACGAACACTGAAGCTTTCTTT. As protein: CASSPGTGRTNTEAFF.

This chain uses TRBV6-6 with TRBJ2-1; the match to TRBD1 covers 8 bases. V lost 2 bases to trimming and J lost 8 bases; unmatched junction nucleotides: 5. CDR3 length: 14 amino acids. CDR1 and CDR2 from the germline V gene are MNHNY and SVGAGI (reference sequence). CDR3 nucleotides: TGTGCCAGCAGTTACCAGGGGGCGAGCGATGAGCAGTTCTTC. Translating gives CASSYQGASDEQFF.

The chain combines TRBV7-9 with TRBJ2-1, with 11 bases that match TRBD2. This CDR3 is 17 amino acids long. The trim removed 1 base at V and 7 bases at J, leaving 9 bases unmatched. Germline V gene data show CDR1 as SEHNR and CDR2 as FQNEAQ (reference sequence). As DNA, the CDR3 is TGTGCCAGCAGCTTAGGTGCCCTAGCGGGGGGCAGTAATGAGCAGTTCTTC. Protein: CASSLGALAGGSNEQFF.

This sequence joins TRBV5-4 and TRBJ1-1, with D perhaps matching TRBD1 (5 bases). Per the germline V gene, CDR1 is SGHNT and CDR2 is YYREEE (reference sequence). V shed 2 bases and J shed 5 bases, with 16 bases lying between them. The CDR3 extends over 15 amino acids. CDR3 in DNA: TGTGCCAGCAGCTTTCAAACAGGATTAAGTACTGAAGCTTTCTTT. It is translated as CASSFQTGLSTEAFF. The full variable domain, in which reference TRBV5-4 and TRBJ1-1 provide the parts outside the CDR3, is ETGVTQSPTHLIKTRGQQVTLRCSSQSGHNTVSWYQQALGQGPQFIFQYYREEENGRGNFPPRFSGLQFPNYSSELNVNALELDDSALYLCASSFQTGLSTEAFFGQGTRLTVV.

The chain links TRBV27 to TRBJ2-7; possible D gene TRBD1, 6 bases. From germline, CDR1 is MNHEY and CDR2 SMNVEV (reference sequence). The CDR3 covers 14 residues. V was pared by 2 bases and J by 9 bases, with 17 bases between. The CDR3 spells CASSLKQGRGGQYF. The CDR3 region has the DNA TGTGCCAGCAGTTTAAAACAGGGTCGGGGCGGGCAGTACTTC.